A selection of T cell receptor beta chains follows, all from one sample in a study of chemoradiotherapy in HPV16-positive cancers. Produced via immunoSEQ multiplex PCR; TCRdb's table is partial and in-frame only. Among 3,600 or so clones, about 95% were seen once, and the ten largest hold over 2%. Specimen collection occurred from a patient who underwent chemoradiotherapy. Every receptor here comes from a human donor with HPV-associated anogenital cancer. Each CDR3 is given with its conserved first and last residue. The order of the fields is V gene, clone size, D gene, J gene, CDR3 protein, CDR3 DNA. A D gene is named only where the DNA matches it firmly. The size of a clone is reported for some rows only, either as once, few or many, or as a class for expanded clones.

TRBV11-2,.,TRBD1,TRBJ1-2,CASSLGDRTGRGYTF,TGTGCCAGCAGCTTAGGAGACCGGACAGGACGAGGCTACACCTTC
TRBV5-1,.,.,TRBJ2-5,CASSRESGRETQYF,TGCGCCAGCAGCCGAGAGTCGGGGCGAGAGACCCAGTACTTC
TRBV28,.,.,TRBJ1-4,CASSPAGASNEKLFF,TGTGCCAGCAGTCCCGCGGGGGCCTCTAATGAAAAACTGTTTTTT
TRBV5-1,.,.,TRBJ1-3,CASSLAGRDSGNTIYF,TGCGCCAGCAGCTTGGCCGGGAGGGACTCTGGAAACACCATATATTTT
TRBV7-9,.,.,TRBJ1-2,CASSLTPAVGANYGYTF,TGTGCCAGCAGCTTAACCCCAGCTGTGGGGGCTAACTATGGCTACACCTTC
TRBV7-6,.,.,TRBJ2-7,CASSLALDRGHEQYF,TGTGCCAGCAGCTTAGCCCTCGACCGGGGACACGAGCAGTACTTC
TRBV4-1,.,.,TRBJ2-7,CASRTRDELTYEQYF,TGCGCCAGCAGGACCCGGGACGAGCTAACCTACGAGCAGTACTTC
TRBV7-6,.,TRBD1,TRBJ2-5,CASSLAGQGWGEAQYF,TGTGCCAGCAGCTTAGCCGGACAGGGTTGGGGAGAGGCCCAGTACTTC
TRBV5-3,few,TRBD1,TRBJ1-2,CARSLVGQGPPHIGYTF,TGTGCCAGAAGCTTGGTCGGACAGGGCCCCCCCCATATTGGCTACACCTTC
TRBV7-9,.,TRBD2,TRBJ2-1,CASSRSGNEQFF,TGTGCCAGCAGCCGTAGCGGGAATGAGCAGTTCTTC
TRBV6-6,.,.,TRBJ2-6,CASSYEGRANVLTF,TGTGCCAGCAGTTATGAGGGGCGGGCCAACGTCCTGACTTTC
TRBV7-8,.,TRBD1,TRBJ2-7,CASSATGGRREQYF,TGTGCCAGCAGCGCAACAGGGGGCAGGCGCGAGCAGTACTTC
TRBV5-6,.,.,TRBJ2-7,CASSAGLSSYEQYF,TGTGCCAGCAGCGCCGGATTGTCCTCCTACGAGCAGTACTTC